One sample yielded the 29 T cell receptor beta chains listed below, sequenced in a study of PD-L1 blockade in urothelial cancer (dated by TCRdb to the late 2010s). The label giving this sample's time point can be read as: peripheral blood 6 weeks after treatment start. The library relied on the immunoSEQ multiplex PCR assay. TCRdb took over this immuneACCESS table, retaining in-frame rearrangements with V and J assigned. Such tables are incomplete; in checked studies, under half of the missing clones stem from an unresolved V gene, and the remainder is unexplained. The sample table records around 80,000 clones; approximately 90% of these occur just once. The top ten hold around 0.94% of the sample. The material was PBMCs, obtained around atezolizumab (anti-PD-L1) treatment. These receptors came from a woman aged 80 or over with urothelial cancer.

The chain uses TRBV9 and TRBJ2-2; perhaps TRBD2 as D (5 bases). V was trimmed by 1 base and J by 2 bases, leaving 12 bases between them. Germline-derived CDR1 and CDR2 are SGDLS and YYNGEE. CDR3 size: 16 residues. The CDR3 sequence is CASSVRLAVNTGELFF. As DNA, the CDR3 is TGTGCCAGCAGCGTAAGGCTAGCAGTAAACACCGGGGAGCTGTTTTTT.

This clone is a singleton in its sample. The chain combines TRBV9 with TRBJ1-2, with TRBD1 as a possible D gene (5 bases). Germline values: CDR1 SGDLS, CDR2 YYNGEE. CDR3 length equals 15 residues. The V gene lost 4 bases and the J gene lost 3 bases, with 16 bases spanning the gap. Written as DNA, the CDR3 is TGTGCCAGCAGCCTCGCAGGGAGGTCAGACTATGGCTACACCTTC. Translated, it gives CASSLAGRSDYGYTF.

The chain has TRBV7-9 and TRBJ1-4; perhaps TRBD1 as D (5 bases). Trimming stripped 3 bases from V and 7 bases from J, with 15 bases between. The CDR3 is made up of 15 amino acids. Germline V gene data show CDR1 as SEHNR and CDR2 as FQNEAQ (reference sequence). CDR3 in amino acids: CASSFGQGRVEKLFF. The CDR3 nucleotides read TGTGCCAGCAGCTTTGGCCAGGGCCGGGTTGAAAAACTGTTTTTT.

In nucleotides, the CDR3 is TGTGCCAGCAGTTACGGACAGCAATCCAACTATGGCTACACCTTC. It encodes CASSYGQQSNYGYTF. The V and J genes are TRBV28 and TRBJ1-2, with D possibly matching TRBD1 (6 bases). V was trimmed by 4 bases and J by 2 bases, leaving 14 bases between them. The CDR3 loop spans 15 amino acids. Germline CDR1 MDHEN, CDR2 SYDVKM.

The chain uses TRBV28 and TRBJ2-7; weak D call: TRBD1 (6 bases). CDR3 length: 15 residues. Trimming took 8 bases from V and 0 from J, leaving 17 bases between them. Germline CDR1 and CDR2: MDHEN and SYDVKM. Here the CDR3 reads CASAGVRLHSYEQYF. The CDR3 DNA sequence: TGTGCCAGCGCAGGGGTGCGACTTCACTCCTACGAGCAGTACTTC.

V usage is TRBV15 and J usage is TRBJ1-2; D gene uncertain. V lost 0 bases and J lost 0, with 8 bases in between. The CDR3 length is 15 residues. CDR1 is LNHNV, CDR2 YYDKDF, per germline (reference sequence). Here the CDR3 DNA reads TGTGCCACCAGCAGAGATCTTTTAGCTAACTATGGCTACACCTTC. This translates into CATSRDLLANYGYTF.

The chain joins TRBV19 to TRBJ1-3; 7 bases align to TRBD1. This CDR3 is 14 amino acids long. The J segment lost 2 bases and the V segment lost 9 bases, leaving 7 bases of the junction unmatched. Per the germline V gene, CDR1 is LNHDA and CDR2 is SQIVND (reference sequence). DNA of the CDR3: TGTGCCAGCATACAGGGGTCTGCTGGAAACACCATATATTTT. Translation: CASIQGSAGNTIYF.

The chain links TRBV10-1 to TRBJ2-1; 14 bases align to TRBD2. Per germline, CDR1 WNHNN and CDR2 SYGVQD (reference sequence). The CDR3 is made up of 17 amino acids. V was clipped by 0 bases and J by 5 bases; unmatched bases: 3. CDR3 loop: CASSESGLAGAHNEQFF. CDR3 nucleotides: TGCGCCAGCAGTGAGTCGGGACTAGCGGGGGCCCACAATGAGCAGTTCTTC.

The gene calls are TRBV25-1 and TRBJ2-1; D is possibly TRBD2 (6 bases). The CDR3 has 14 amino acids. Germline values: CDR1 MGHDK, CDR2 SYGVNS. Trimming took off 4 bases at V and 4 bases at J, with 11 bases between the two ends. The CDR3 protein is CASSGGLGYNEQFF. The CDR3 DNA reads TGTGCCAGCAGTGGGGGACTCGGATACAATGAGCAGTTCTTC.

The CDR3 nucleotides read TGTGCCAGCAGCTTGGGAGGTTCTAGATATAACTATGGCTACACCTTC. It is translated as CASSLGGSRYNYGYTF. The rearrangement links TRBV5-4 to TRBJ1-2; D call uncertain. Germline assignment: CDR1 SGHNT and CDR2 YYREEE (reference sequence). The V gene lost 0 bases and the J gene lost 1 base, with 13 bases spanning the gap. This CDR3 is built from 16 residues.

This chain connects TRBV18 to TRBJ2-7; D is unclear. Germline CDR1 KGHSH, CDR2 LQKENI. The germline V and J ends were trimmed by 6 bases and 3 bases, with 15 bases remaining between them. This CDR3 is 14 amino acids long. The CDR3 here is CASSPRDKDYEQYF. The CDR3 DNA sequence: TGTGCCAGCTCCCCGAGAGATAAAGACTACGAGCAGTACTTC.

V and J are TRBV27 and TRBJ1-1; maybe TRBD1 (5 bases). From germline, CDR1 is MNHEY and CDR2 SMNVEV (reference sequence). The length of the CDR3 is 16 residues. V dropped 3 bases and J dropped 5 bases, with 19 bases sitting between them. The CDR3 reads CASSFLTGPGGTEAFF. In DNA form, the CDR3 reads TGTGCCAGCAGTTTCCTTACAGGTCCCGGAGGGACTGAAGCTTTCTTT.

The chain couples TRBV27 to TRBJ1-5; 9 bases align to TRBD1. The CDR3 is 17 residues long. Germline CDR1 is MNHEY and CDR2 is SMNVEV (reference sequence). Unmatched junction bases numbered 7, after V lost 4 bases and J lost 0 bases. CDR3 nucleotide sequence: TGTGCCAGCAGTTCAACAGGGGGCAAGGTTAGCAATCAGCCCCAGCATTTT. Protein product: CASSSTGGKVSNQPQHF.

The J gene is TRBJ2-1, the V gene TRBV6-5; 9 nucleotides line up with TRBD2. Germline V gene data show CDR1 as MNHEY and CDR2 as SVGAGI. The CDR3 totals 14 residues. Trimming removed 7 bases from V and 7 bases from J; junction bases left unmatched: 8. CDR3 in amino acids: CASMIAGVGNEQFF. The CDR3 region has the DNA TGTGCCAGCATGATAGCGGGAGTGGGGAATGAGCAGTTCTTC.

The V call is TRBV5-1, the J call TRBJ2-1, with 9 nucleotides matching TRBD2. CDR1 is SGHRS, CDR2 YFSETQ, per germline. The CDR3 spans 15 residues. Trimming took 0 bases from V and 8 from J; bases not matched to a gene: 6. The CDR3 spells CASSLVAGAVDEQFF. The CDR3 DNA reads TGCGCCAGCAGCTTGGTAGCGGGAGCGGTGGATGAGCAGTTCTTC.

J is TRBJ2-1 and V is TRBV6-1; TRBD2 matches 12 bases. The germline V gene encodes CDR1 MNHNS and CDR2 SASEGT. The V gene end was trimmed by 7 bases and the J gene end by 2 bases; junction bases not matched to a gene: 3. This CDR3 spans 15 amino acids. The CDR3 reads CASNLAGGPYNEQFF. CDR3 nucleotides: TGTGCCAGCAACCTAGCGGGAGGGCCCTACAATGAGCAGTTCTTC.

The chain recombines TRBV2 with TRBJ1-2; 8 bases map to TRBD1. Germline V CDR1 and CDR2: SNHLY, FYNNEI. V shed 6 bases, J shed 2 bases, and the junction held 5 bases outside the gene matches. The CDR3 length is 14 residues. The CDR3 DNA reads TGTGCCAGCAGAGCAGGGGGCAAGAACTATGGCTACACCTTC. Translating it yields CASRAGGKNYGYTF. Combining the CDR3 with reference TRBV2 and TRBJ1-2 gives the whole variable domain EPEVTQTPSHQVTQMGQEVILRCVPISNHLYFYWYRQILGQKVEFLVSFYNNEISEKSEIFDDQFSVERPDGSNFTLKIRSTKLEDSAMYFCASRAGGKNYGYTFGSGTRLTVV.

The chain joins TRBV10-3 to TRBJ2-1, with 12 nucleotides matching TRBD2. Trimming cost V 7 bases and J 5 bases; bases outside gene matches: 12. Germline V lookup: CDR1 ENHRY, CDR2 SYGVKD. This CDR3 has 17 amino acids. As DNA, the CDR3 is TGTGCCATCAATGGTCGGACTAGCGGGGCCGGCGACAATGAGCAGTTCTTC. Translating gives CAINGRTSGAGDNEQFF.

The chain uses TRBV7-9 and TRBJ1-2; 9 bases agree with TRBD1. Germline values: CDR1 SEHNR, CDR2 FQNEAQ (reference sequence). The CDR3 consists of 16 residues. Trimming cost V 4 bases and J 5 bases; bases outside gene matches: 11. The CDR3: CASSSTPRDRDYGYTF. In nucleotides, the CDR3 is TGTGCCAGCAGCTCAACCCCCCGGGACAGGGATTATGGCTACACCTTC.

This clone was picked up a small number of times. V gene TRBV6-6 combines with J gene TRBJ1-2; D might be TRBD1 (5 bases). Germline-derived CDR1 and CDR2 are MNHNY and SVGAGI (reference sequence). The CDR3 has 12 amino acids. V shed 5 bases and J shed 5 bases, with 9 bases lying between them. The CDR3 is CASSPTGYGYTF. CDR3 coding DNA: TGTGCCAGCAGTCCTACAGGATATGGCTACACCTTC.

This clone is a singleton in its sample. The chain carries TRBV27 and TRBJ2-2; 8 bases align to TRBD2. The CDR3 contains 18 residues. Germline V gives CDR1 MNHEY, CDR2 SMNVEV (reference sequence). V shed 4 bases, J shed 4 bases, and the junction held 14 bases outside the gene matches. For the CDR3, the DNA is TGTGCCAGCAGTTCCCTCGCGGCTTTGGCGGGAGGCACCGGGGAGCTGTTTTTT. This codes for CASSSLAALAGGTGELFF.

The rearrangement uses TRBV5-1 and TRBJ2-1, with 7 bases that match TRBD2. CDR1 SGHRS and CDR2 YFSETQ come from the germline V gene. The CDR3 is 15 residues long. V lost 1 base and J lost 5; bases outside the gene matches: 6. CDR3 sequence: CASSLRSSGNNEQFF. As DNA, the CDR3 is TGCGCCAGCAGCTTGAGGTCTAGCGGAAACAATGAGCAGTTCTTC.

The V gene is TRBV5-1, the J gene TRBJ2-2, with 10 positions matching TRBD2. Losses at the gene ends were 5 bases for V and 4 bases for J; bases not matched to a gene: 8. The CDR3 extends over 16 amino acids. Germline values: CDR1 SGHRS, CDR2 YFSETQ. CDR3 bases: TGCGCCAGCAGGCCTCCTAGCGGGAGTAGCACCGGGGAGCTGTTTTTT. Amino acids: CASRPPSGSSTGELFF.

This chain connects TRBV21-1 to TRBJ1-2. TRBV21-1 corresponds to a pseudogene. The CDR3 has 12 amino acids. The CDR3 sequence is CASSKRSYGYTF. DNA of the CDR3: TGTGCCAGCAGCAAACGGTCCTATGGCTACACCTTC.

The V and J genes are TRBV15 and TRBJ2-7; no clear D. Trimming removed 0 bases from V and 4 bases from J, with 4 bases in between. Germline V gene data show CDR1 as LNHNV and CDR2 as YYDKDF (reference sequence). CDR3 length: 12 amino acids. The CDR3 region has the DNA TGTGCCACCAGCAGAGATTATTACGAGCAGTACTTC. Amino acid sequence: CATSRDYYEQYF. The full variable domain, with the rest looked up from reference TRBV15 and TRBJ2-7, is DAMVIQNPRYQVTQFGKPVTLSCSQTLNHNVMYWYQQKSSQAPKLLFHYYDKDFNNEADTPDNFQSRRPNTSFCFLDIRSPGLGDTAMYLCATSRDYYEQYFGPGTRLTVT.

J is TRBJ2-7 and V is TRBV7-2; 11 bases map to TRBD2. V was pared by 1 base and J by 12 bases, with 8 bases of the junction left unmatched. In germline, CDR1 is SGHTA, CDR2 FQGNSA. The CDR3 is 14 residues long. CDR3 nucleotides: TGTGCCAGCAGCTTAGTCACTAGCGGGGGCGAGGGGTACTTC. This translates into CASSLVTSGGEGYF.

The CDR3 reads CASRGEDILGEKLFF. CDR3 bases: TGTGCCAGCAGGGGTGAGGACATCCTAGGGGAAAAACTGTTTTTT. This chain joins TRBV2 and TRBJ1-4; the D gene is possibly TRBD1 (5 bases). The CDR3 contains 15 residues. The V end was cut by 6 bases, the J end by 8 bases, with 19 bases between. Germline lookup yields CDR1 SNHLY and CDR2 FYNNEI. The full variable domain, rest sourced from reference TRBV2 and TRBJ1-4, is EPEVTQTPSHQVTQMGQEVILRCVPISNHLYFYWYRQILGQKVEFLVSFYNNEISEKSEIFDDQFSVERPDGSNFTLKIRSTKLEDSAMYFCASRGEDILGEKLFFGSGTQLSVL.

The rearrangement uses TRBV30 and TRBJ1-3; 8 positions agree with TRBD1. Trimming cost V 4 bases and J 0 bases; bases outside gene matches: 8. Looked up from germline, CDR1 is GTSNPN and CDR2 is SVGIG (reference sequence). The CDR3 has 16 residues. CDR3 sequence (DNA): TGTGCCTGGACCAAAGGACAGGGCAACTCTGGAAACACCATATATTTT. Its translation: CAWTKGQGNSGNTIYF.

CDR3 sequence: CASFRGSNTEAFF. The CDR3, as DNA: TGTGCCAGCTTTCGGGGTTCGAACACTGAAGCTTTCTTT. The V gene is TRBV2, the J gene TRBJ1-1; D remains unclear. Germline V gene sequence: CDR1 SNHLY, CDR2 FYNNEI. There are 13 residues in the CDR3. V was clipped by 8 bases and J by 1 base, with 11 bases between them.